Following are 13 T cell receptor beta chains from one sample sequenced in a study of beta chain features in type 1 diabetes. Study-wide results and caveats: Within each of all four CD4+ subsets, Type 1 diabetes patients had TCRB CDR3s that were moderately but significantly shorter.

No antigen is known for these receptors. Of the isolated RNA, all was reverse transcribed, and so the sequenced material was expressed TCRB transcripts. The repertoire was sequenced with immunoSEQ multiplex PCR; TCRdb's copy has only in-frame clones and lacks some. In the table there are roughly 230,000 clones, roughly 10% of which are singletons. Sequencing was done on a sample of naive CD4+ T cells from blood. All receptors derive from a man aged 25 to 45 with type 1 diabetes.

The gene calls are TRBV9 and TRBJ1-1, with D perhaps TRBD1 (5 bases). This CDR3 has 14 residues. Trimming left V 3 bases short and J 1 base short, with 10 bases between. The germline V gene encodes CDR1 SGDLS and CDR2 YYNGEE. The CDR3 DNA follows: TGTGCCAGCAGCGCAGACGGACAGAACACTGAAGCTTTCTTT. Its protein is CASSADGQNTEAFF.

The rearrangement joins TRBV7-3 to TRBJ2-1; D possibly corresponds to TRBD2 (5 bases). Trimming took 3 bases from V and 9 from J, leaving 12 bases between them. This CDR3 contains 13 residues. The germline gives CDR1 SGHTA, CDR2 FQGTGA. For the CDR3, the DNA is TGTGCCAGCAGCTTCGTCGGAGGCCTTGAGCAGTTCTTC. It encodes CASSFVGGLEQFF. Based on the CDR3 plus reference TRBV7-3 and TRBJ2-1, the full variable domain is GAGVSQTPSNKVTEKGKYVELRCDPISGHTALYWYRQSLGQGPEFLIYFQGTGAADDSGLPNDRFFAVRPEGSVSTLKIQRTERGDSAVYLCASSFVGGLEQFFGPGTRLTVL.

This clone was found a few times. V and J are TRBV30 and TRBJ1-2, with 12 positions matching TRBD1. Germline V gene sequence: CDR1 GTSNPN, CDR2 SVGIG (reference sequence). The CDR3 extends over 14 amino acids. The V segment lost 3 bases and the J segment 8 bases; nucleotides outside the gene matches: 7. The chain's CDR3 is CAWSTGTGGSGYTF. The DNA for the CDR3 is TGTGCCTGGAGCACCGGGACAGGGGGCTCCGGCTACACCTTC.

This chain joins TRBV29-1 and TRBJ1-1; D is perhaps TRBD1 (6 bases). The V gene lost 5 bases and the J gene lost 0 bases, with 13 bases spanning the gap. The CDR3 totals 14 residues. CDR1 SQVTM and CDR2 ANQGSEA come from the germline V gene. In nucleotides, the CDR3 is TGCAGCGTTCCGCGGGGGGACATGAACACTGAAGCTTTCTTT. Translated: CSVPRGDMNTEAFF.

The V and J genes are TRBV29-1 and TRBJ2-5; tentatively, D is TRBD1 (5 bases). CDR3 length: 14 amino acids. Looked up from germline, CDR1 is SQVTM and CDR2 is ANQGSEA. Trimming removed 1 base at V and 4 bases at J, with 13 bases between. The CDR3 region is CSVEVVRVSETQYF. CDR3 DNA sequence: TGCAGCGTTGAAGTTGTCAGGGTGTCAGAGACCCAGTACTTC.

CDR3 in amino acids: CASSQRTTGGSSTYEQYF. CDR3 DNA: TGTGCCAGCAGCCAACGTACTACAGGGGGCTCTTCAACCTACGAGCAGTACTTC. The chain is built from TRBV4-2 and TRBJ2-7; TRBD1 matches 9 bases. This CDR3 region has 18 residues. The junction had 13 bases not matched to a gene; V was cut back by 2 bases and J by 2 bases. Per germline, CDR1 LGHNA and CDR2 YNFKEQ.

This clone was detected only a few times. This sequence joins TRBV7-3 and TRBJ2-7; 9 bases fit TRBD1. Trimming removed 3 bases from V and 2 bases from J; junction bases left unmatched: 2. This CDR3 is built from 14 residues. Per the germline V gene, CDR1 is SGHTA and CDR2 is FQGTGA. The CDR3 nucleotides read TGTGCCAGCAGCTTCGGACAGGGGACCTACGAGCAGTACTTC. This translates into CASSFGQGTYEQYF.

There are a few counts of this clone. This chain links TRBV11-1 with TRBJ2-7; TRBD2 matches 7 bases. Germline assignment: CDR1 SGHAT and CDR2 FQDESV (reference sequence). The CDR3 is 13 residues long. V was clipped by 7 bases and J by 1 base; unmatched bases: 4. The CDR3 loop is CASTLGGSYEQYF. The CDR3 nucleotides read TGTGCCAGCACCCTGGGGGGGTCCTACGAGCAGTACTTC.

The table lists this clone with a few counts. This chain uses TRBV6-5 with TRBJ2-7; possible D gene TRBD1, 5 bases. CDR1 and CDR2 (germline): MNHEY, SVGAGI. Trimming removed 5 bases from V and 6 bases from J, with 14 bases in between. CDR3 size: 13 residues. As DNA, the CDR3 is TGTGCCAGCAGTCAAGGACATCTCTCCGAGCAGTACTTC. Protein: CASSQGHLSEQYF.

There are a few counts of this clone. This chain links TRBV2 with TRBJ2-6; D is possibly TRBD1 (5 bases). Germline V CDR1 and CDR2: SNHLY, FYNNEI. The V gene lost 4 bases and the J gene lost 0 bases, with 13 bases spanning the gap. The CDR3 contains 17 residues. The CDR3, as DNA: TGTGCCAGCAGTGTTCCTCAGGGCATCTCTGGGGCCAACGTCCTGACTTTC. This codes for CASSVPQGISGANVLTF. The whole variable domain, remainder taken from reference TRBV2 and TRBJ2-6, is EPEVTQTPSHQVTQMGQEVILRCVPISNHLYFYWYRQILGQKVEFLVSFYNNEISEKSEIFDDQFSVERPDGSNFTLKIRSTKLEDSAMYFCASSVPQGISGANVLTFGAGSRLTVL.

The CDR3 nucleotides read TGTGCCAGCAGTCCAAGGGGGTTCGGGAATGAGCAGTTCTTC. It yields the protein CASSPRGFGNEQFF. The rearrangement uses TRBV6-6 and TRBJ2-1; D possibly corresponds to TRBD1 (6 bases). This CDR3 spans 14 amino acids. Germline V gene sequence: CDR1 MNHNY, CDR2 SVGAGI (reference sequence). Trimming took off 5 bases at V and 7 bases at J, with 15 bases between the two ends.

The chain employs TRBV5-4 and TRBJ2-3, with 12 bases aligning to TRBD2. This CDR3 has 17 amino acids. CDR1 and CDR2 (germline): SGHNT, YYREEE (reference sequence). Trimming removed 0 bases from V and 2 bases from J; junction bases left unmatched: 4. The CDR3 loop is CASSLGLAGVYTDTQYF. CDR3 DNA: TGTGCCAGCAGCTTGGGACTAGCGGGGGTATACACAGATACGCAGTATTTT.

This clone was seen only a few times. In nucleotides, the CDR3 is TGTGCCAGCAGGCCATCTAGCCCGGGTGAGACCCAGTACTTC. This translates into CASRPSSPGETQYF. The rearrangement uses TRBV28 and TRBJ2-5; TRBD2 might be the D (5 bases). The CDR3 totals 14 residues. V was trimmed by 6 bases and J by 5 bases, leaving 16 bases between them. Germline V gene lookup returns CDR1 MDHEN and CDR2 SYDVKM.